This TCR beta chain appears in the sequencing data of a study of T cell responses to AZD1222 COVID-19 vaccine. Analyses pooled second doses at about 4 or about 12 weeks. Whole-study results and caveats: Mapped onto spike, vaccine-associated CD4 TCRs spanned it and were dominant at 160-218 and 743-854. As reported, nearly half of all spike-specific TCRs target variant regions that are unmutated.

The sample holds one count of this clone. Its target is unknown. From germline, CDR1 is PRHDT and CDR2 FYEKMQ (reference sequence). The CDR3 is 15 amino acids. Trimming removed 0 bases at V and 4 bases at J, with 9 bases between. This table comes from immunoSEQ multiplex PCR, and its TCRdb copy is limited to in-frame clones, with some not included. The table has about 82,000 clones, over 75% seen once. V usage is TRBV13 and J usage is TRBJ2-2; no firm D call. This clonotype originated in an adult who received the AZD1222 COVID-19 vaccine. The material sequenced was peripheral blood, taken 28 days after the second AZD1222 dose. CDR3: CASSLGTPTTGELFF. CDR3 coding DNA: TGTGCCAGCAGCTTAGGCACGCCCACCACCGGGGAGCTGTTTTTT.